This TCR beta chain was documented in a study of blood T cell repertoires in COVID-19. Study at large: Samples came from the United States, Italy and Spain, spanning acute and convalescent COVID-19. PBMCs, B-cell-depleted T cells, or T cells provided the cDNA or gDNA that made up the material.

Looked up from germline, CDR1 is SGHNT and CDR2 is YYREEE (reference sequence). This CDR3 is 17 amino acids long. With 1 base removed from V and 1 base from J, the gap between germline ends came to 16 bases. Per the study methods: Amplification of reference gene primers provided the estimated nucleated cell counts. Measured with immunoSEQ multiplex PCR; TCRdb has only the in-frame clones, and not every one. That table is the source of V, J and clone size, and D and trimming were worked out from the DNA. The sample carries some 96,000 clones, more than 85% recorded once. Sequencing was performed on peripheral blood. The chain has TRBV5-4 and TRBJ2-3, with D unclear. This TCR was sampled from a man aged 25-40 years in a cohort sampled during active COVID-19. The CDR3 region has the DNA TGTGCCAGCAGCTTGAGGATCGGTGAGGTCGGCACAGATACGCAGTATTTT. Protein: CASSLRIGEVGTDTQYF.